The 25 T cell receptor beta chains below all came from one sample that was sequenced in a study of T-cell reconstitution after alpha-beta-depleted transplantation in children (dated by TCRdb to the mid-2010s). Library creation used PCR. The run used an Illumina HiSeq 2500. TCR libraries were prepared with molecular barcoding, using unique molecular identifiers to normalize TCRbeta repertoire quantification. TCRdb cleaned the public reads at Q25 with fastp, built clones with MiXCR and kept in-frame beta chains. When rows share a CDR3 protein, they turn into one entry using the most common DNA and genes. Counted in this sample were 500,000 to 600,000 distinct CDR3 sequences; 15% to 20% of them appeared once. The leading ten clones occupy 3% to 3.5% of the sample. The sample was PBMCs from the stem cell graft donor, taken from the stem cell graft. These receptors came from a human donor who donated a stem cell graft to a child with acute lymphoblastic leukemia.

This clonotype was counted ten times or more. The rearrangement joins TRBV5-1 to TRBJ2-3; D is unclear. Looked up from germline, CDR1 is SGHRS and CDR2 is YFSETQ. This CDR3 spans 15 amino acids. With 2 bases removed from V and 0 bases from J, the gap between germline ends came to 10 bases. The DNA of the CDR3 is TGCGCCAGCAGCTTTCGGCCAGAAAGCACAGATACGCAGTATTTT. This encodes CASSFRPESTDTQYF.

The J gene is TRBJ1-2, the V gene TRBV19, with unresolved D. The CDR3 loop spans 12 amino acids. V gave up 3 bases and J gave up 6 bases, with 8 bases separating them. In germline, CDR1 is LNHDA, CDR2 SQIVND (reference sequence). The CDR3 region has the DNA TGTGCCAGTAGTATGTGGAACAATGGCTACACCTTC. Translated, it gives CASSMWNNGYTF.

The chain carries TRBV20-1 and TRBJ2-1, with 12 nucleotides matching TRBD2. The germline gives CDR1 DFQATT, CDR2 SNEGSKA (reference sequence). The CDR3 contains 15 residues. In DNA, the CDR3 is TGCAGGGCCAAGGCTCCGGGACTAGCGGGCGATGAGCAGTTCTTC. It specifies CRAKAPGLAGDEQFF.

The CDR3 loop reads CASTNAGTGREGSSPLHF. CDR3 coding DNA: TGCGCCAGCACTAACGCAGGGACAGGTCGCGAGGGGAGTTCACCCCTCCACTTT. V usage is TRBV10-2 and J usage is TRBJ1-6; 8 bases align to TRBD1. Per germline, CDR1 WSHSY and CDR2 SAAADI. The CDR3 length is 18 residues. Unmatched junction bases numbered 20, after V lost 7 bases and J lost 9 bases.

Here the CDR3 DNA reads TGCAGCGTTCCAGGGGGGCTAGATACGCAGTATTTT. It translates to CSVPGGLDTQYF. The gene calls are TRBV29-1 and TRBJ2-3, with a weak D call TRBD1 (7 bases). Per germline, CDR1 SQVTM and CDR2 ANQGSEA. The CDR3 is 12 residues long. V lost 5 bases and J 5 bases, leaving 11 bases between the germline ends.

The table lists this clonotype with a few counts. V is TRBV20-1 and J is TRBJ2-1, with D hard to call. CDR3 size: 10 residues. V dropped 8 bases and J dropped 15 bases, with 17 bases sitting between them. CDR1 DFQATT and CDR2 SNEGSKA come from the germline V gene (reference sequence). CDR3 sequence reads: CSSEPATPFF. As DNA, the CDR3 is TGCAGTTCTGAGCCCGCAACGCCGTTCTTC.

The chain joins TRBV5-1 to TRBJ2-6; no clear D gene. The CDR3 sequence is 16 residues long. Trimming took 2 bases from V and 0 from J, leaving 9 bases between them. Germline V gene data show CDR1 as SGHRS and CDR2 as YFSETQ. CDR3: CASSFDGFSGANVLTF. The CDR3 DNA sequence: TGCGCCAGCAGCTTTGACGGCTTCTCTGGGGCCAACGTCCTGACTTTC. The whole variable domain, filled in from reference TRBV5-1 and TRBJ2-6, reads KAGVTQTPRYLIKTRGQQVTLSCSPISGHRSVSWYQQTPGQGLQFLFEYFSETQRNKGNFPGRFSGRQFSNSRSEMNVSTLELGDSALYLCASSFDGFSGANVLTFGAGSRLTVL.

On this clonotype: One junction end does not reproduce the germline sequence, and a read error may be involved. This chain uses TRBV7-2 with TRBJ2-2, with TRBD1 identical over 8 bases. Germline V lookup: CDR1 SGHTA, CDR2 FQGNSA. The CDR3 is 15 residues long. In nucleotides, the CDR3 is TGTGCCAACAGCTTAGGTCAGGGGGCTCCAGGGGAGCTGTTTTTT. Encoded protein: CANSLGQGAPGELFF.

The rearrangement links TRBV5-6 to TRBJ1-1; the D gene is possibly TRBD1 (5 bases). Germline loops: CDR1 SGHDT, CDR2 YYEEEE. Trimming cost V 0 bases and J 5 bases, with 14 bases left between them. CDR3 length: 15 amino acids. The CDR3 here is CASSLGGRANTEAFF. The DNA of the CDR3 is TGTGCCAGCAGCTTGGGCGGCAGGGCTAATACTGAAGCTTTCTTT.

This clonotype has just a few counts. J is TRBJ1-2 and V is TRBV12-3 or TRBV12-4; no definite D call. The ends were cut back, 1 base at V and 0 bases at J, with 9 bases in the middle. The CDR3 has 15 amino acids. CDR3 in amino acids: CASSLVPGPNYGYTF. The CDR3 coding sequence is TGTGCCAGCAGTTTAGTGCCAGGACCTAACTATGGCTACACCTTC.

The genes are TRBV6-1 and TRBJ2-5; maybe TRBD2 (7 bases). The CDR3 contains 14 residues. Looked up from germline, CDR1 is MNHNS and CDR2 is SASEGT. Trimming left V 6 bases short and J 5 bases short, with 16 bases between. CDR3 in DNA: TGTGCCAGCAGGGTGCCGGGGGGCAGCGAGACCCAGTACTTC. As protein: CASRVPGGSETQYF.

The gene calls are TRBV12-3 or TRBV12-4 and TRBJ2-3, with 8 bases that match TRBD2. The CDR3 has 13 amino acids. The ends lost 10 bases at V and 0 bases at J; junction bases unmatched: 3. The CDR3 region has the DNA TGTGCCACCCAGCGGGGGAGCACAGATACGCAGTATTTT. Translation gives CATQRGSTDTQYF.

This clonotype was picked up a small number of times. The chain is built from TRBV27 and TRBJ2-1; D remains ambiguous. V shed 2 bases and J shed 9 bases, with 8 bases lying between them. Germline CDR1 and CDR2: MNHEY and SMNVEV (reference sequence). The CDR3 spans 12 residues. Here the CDR3 reads CASSLGFGEQFF. As DNA, the CDR3 is TGTGCCAGCAGTTTAGGATTCGGTGAGCAGTTCTTC.

V and J are TRBV5-1 and TRBJ2-1, with 10 bases that match TRBD1. V trimming: 1 base; J trimming: 6 bases; junction bases outside the gene matches: 4. The CDR3 extends over 15 amino acids. CDR1 SGHRS and CDR2 YFSETQ come from the germline V gene. CDR3 bases: TGCGCCAGCAGCTTGATGGGACAGGGGCCCAATGAGCAGTTCTTC. Translating it yields CASSLMGQGPNEQFF. The full variable domain, with the rest looked up from reference TRBV5-1 and TRBJ2-1, is KAGVTQTPRYLIKTRGQQVTLSCSPISGHRSVSWYQQTPGQGLQFLFEYFSETQRNKGNFPGRFSGRQFSNSRSEMNVSTLELGDSALYLCASSLMGQGPNEQFFGPGTRLTVL.

This chain's CDR3 is CSARVQGYEQYF. In DNA, the CDR3 is TGCAGTGCTAGAGTACAGGGTTACGAGCAGTACTTC. V is TRBV20-1 and J is TRBJ2-7, with a tentative D call TRBD1 (6 bases). The CDR3 spans 12 residues. Trimming took 1 base from V and 4 from J, leaving 8 bases between them. The germline V gene has CDR1 DFQATT and CDR2 SNEGSKA (reference sequence).

This chain uses TRBV10-3 with TRBJ2-1; 7 bases match TRBD2. The trim removed 4 bases at V and 1 base at J, leaving 1 base unmatched. Germline loops: CDR1 ENHRY, CDR2 SYGVKD. The CDR3 consists of 14 residues. As DNA, the CDR3 is TGTGCCATCAGTGGGACTAGTTCCTACAATGAGCAGTTCTTC. This codes for CAISGTSSYNEQFF.

Concerning this clonotype: Compared with germline, one end of the junction differs, possibly owing to a read error. This rearrangement joins TRBV12-3 or TRBV12-4 to TRBJ2-3; 7 bases are shared with TRBD1. The CDR3 runs 12 residues. The chain's CDR3 is CASRPWDSATIF. The CDR3 DNA is TGTGCCAGCAGGCCTTGGGACAGTGCCACAATTTTT.

This clonotype has just a few counts. The chain carries TRBV12-3 or TRBV12-4 and TRBJ2-5; the D is unclear. Trimming left V 4 bases short and J 2 bases short, with 8 bases between. The length of the CDR3 is 13 residues. The CDR3 sequence is CASSWQRQETQYF. The CDR3 nucleotides are TGTGCCAGCAGTTGGCAGAGACAAGAGACCCAGTACTTC.

This chain links TRBV5-1 with TRBJ1-1; tentatively, D is TRBD1 (5 bases). The ends were cut back, 4 bases at V and 3 bases at J, with 16 bases in the middle. Per the germline V gene, CDR1 is SGHRS and CDR2 is YFSETQ. The CDR3 extends over 15 amino acids. The CDR3 protein is CASSAQASGDTEAFF. The CDR3 bases are TGCGCCAGCAGCGCACAGGCTTCCGGGGACACTGAAGCTTTCTTT.

The chain uses TRBV20-1 and TRBJ2-3, with a weak D call TRBD1 (5 bases). The germline gives CDR1 DFQATT, CDR2 SNEGSKA (reference sequence). The CDR3 runs to 15 residues. V gave up 6 bases and J gave up 5 bases, with 21 bases separating them. The CDR3 reads CSAPRRAGLIDTQYF. Here the CDR3 DNA reads TGCAGTGCCCCCCGACGGGCAGGGCTTATAGATACGCAGTATTTT.

The V gene is TRBV3-1, the J gene TRBJ2-4, with TRBD1 as a possible D gene (6 bases). From germline, CDR1 is LGHDT and CDR2 YNNKEL (reference sequence). This CDR3 is 14 amino acids long. With 0 bases removed from V and 6 bases from J, the gap between germline ends came to 9 bases. The CDR3 DNA reads TGTGCCAGCAGCCAAGAAACAGGGAGAAACATTCAGTACTTC. Translating it yields CASSQETGRNIQYF.

The rearrangement joins TRBV6-1 to TRBJ2-1, with D unclear. The CDR3 extends over 13 amino acids. Germline assignment: CDR1 MNHNS and CDR2 SASEGT. Trimming cost V 3 bases and J 5 bases, with 8 bases left between them. The CDR3 sequence: CASSEGSDNEQFF. For the CDR3, the DNA is TGTGCCAGCAGTGAGGGAAGCGACAATGAGCAGTTCTTC.

With regard to this clonotype: A junction boundary mismatches the germline segment, possibly from a read error. This chain uses TRBV20-1 with TRBJ1-2, with 8 bases that match TRBD1. Germline V gene lookup returns CDR1 DFQATT and CDR2 SNEGSKA (reference sequence). The CDR3 runs to 15 residues. The CDR3 sequence: CSARDIRQGTYDYTF. In DNA, the CDR3 is TGCAGTGCTAGAGATATTAGACAGGGGACCTATGACTACACCTTC.

This clonotype showed up just a few times. This chain joins TRBV12-3 or TRBV12-4 and TRBJ1-2, with 10 bases matching TRBD1. The CDR3 consists of 14 residues. V was pared by 3 bases and J by 4 bases, with 2 bases of the junction left unmatched. The chain's CDR3 is CASSFRDRGYGYTF. CDR3 DNA sequence: TGTGCCAGCAGTTTTAGGGACAGGGGCTATGGCTACACCTTC.

This clonotype was seen more than once but under ten times. The chain combines TRBV7-8 with TRBJ1-2; the match to TRBD1 covers 10 bases. Germline values: CDR1 SGHVS, CDR2 FQNEAQ. Trimming at V came to 4 bases and at J to 3 bases, leaving 5 bases not matched to a gene. CDR3 size: 15 residues. CDR3: CASSSYGQGDYGYTF. The CDR3 nucleotides are TGTGCCAGCAGCTCCTATGGACAGGGGGACTATGGCTACACCTTC.